This T cell receptor (beta chain) was observed in a study of B cell selection in AIRE deficiency (dated by TCRdb to between 2019 and 2020). For the study in its entirety: Researchers compared the TCRbeta repertoires of sorted blood CD4+ conventional T cells and regulatory T cells from AIRE-deficient patients with the corresponding repertoires from healthy controls. The TCR-sequenced cohort comprised about 5 AIRE-deficient APECED patients and about 5 healthy control donors.

CD4+CD127+ cells were sorted as the conventional CD4 T cell population. AIRE-deficient patients had APECED syndrome. Tconv and Treg cells for TCRbeta sequencing were sorted on a FACSAria flow cytometer. The sorted cells went into 5-ml round-bottom polystyrene tubes, and the dry cell pellets were then frozen at -80 degrees C until sequencing. Beyond this particular receptor, the publication reports: Of about 4,000 shared Treg TCRbeta sequences, more than 30% were shared only among healthy donors and 9% to 10% only among patients, suggesting less efficient Treg selection without AIRE. About 31% of the Treg TCRbeta sequences shared among healthy donors turned up in patient Tconv cells, suggesting that Treg-biased clones are diverted into the Tconv compartment. Sequencing covered only TCRbeta chains, and 35% to 40% of shared healthy-donor Treg sequences were also present in healthy Tconv, possibly due to differing TCRalpha chains. In AIRE-deficient patients, Tconv and Treg cells had TCRBV gene usage, CDR3 length and TCR diversity comparable to those in healthy donors. Shared Treg sequences had shorter CDR3s, which reflects a bias toward rearrangements containing few non-templated nucleotide insertions.

Comments on this clone: No cognate antigen has been identified for it. No base quality values were provided; no much bigger clone lies one nucleotide off.

The germline V gene encodes CDR1 LGHNA and CDR2 YNFKEQ. Relative to germline, V is 0 bases shorter and J is 7 bases shorter, with 13 bases between their ends. The CDR3 sequence holds 15 residues, the cysteine and phenylalanine included. Only the CDR3 part of the read is kept: 45 bases, read in frame from the first base. TCRbeta chain sequencing was performed with the immunoSEQ platform. On the authors' methods: When conventional T cell repertoires were pooled, 85,000 to 120,000 distinct in-frame TCRbeta sequences were obtained from patients and 13.4x10^4 from healthy donors. Treg TCRbeta sequences shared by two or more individuals were defined as public, and these public Treg TCRbeta sequences were subsequently searched for in Tconv repertoires. Differences between groups were assessed by Mann-Whitney U tests with Bonferroni-Dunn correction in GraphPad Prism 7.03. TCRdb's version of the immuneACCESS table is confined to in-frame rearrangements and falls short of the full clone set. An unresolved V gene accounts for under half of the shortfall where checked; the remainder is of unknown origin. V and J calls and clone size are copied from that table; D and trimming were computed from the DNA. The sample table contains tens of thousands of clones; only one count was recorded for nearly 98% of them. The top ten clones comprise approximately 0.22% of the sample.

The sequence was collected from a human donor with AIRE deficiency. Rearrangement joined TRBV4-2 to TRBJ2-1, with TRBD2 tentatively as D gene (5 bases match). The sequenced sample consisted of conventional CD4+ T cells sorted from PBMCs. The DNA reads as follows: TGTGCCAGCAGCCAAGATCCGGTGGGAGCAAATGAGCAGTTCTTC. Translated, it reads CASSQDPVGANEQFF.